The 7 T cell receptor delta chains listed next were all sequenced from one sample in a study of human gamma delta and Vdelta1 T cells. TCRdb reanalyzed the PCR reads using CATT. The sample includes a few thousand delta-chain clones, under 30% of them seen just once. Sequencing used naive CD27+ Vdelta1 gamma-delta T cells from blood. Receptors originate from a human donor in good health.

This clone has more than one count but fewer than ten. The chain recombines TRDV1 with TRDJ1; D may be TRDD2 or TRDD3 (9 bases each). CDR3 length: 27 residues. The germline CDR1 and CDR2 sequences are TSWWSYY and QGS. The V and J ends lost 5 bases and 1 base respectively, with 50 bases between them. CDR3 amino acids: CALGNAWRPSYVSGGLPILGATDKLIF. The CDR3 nucleotides are TGTGCTCTTGGGAACGCATGGCGGCCTTCCTACGTTTCTGGGGGATTACCAATCCTCGGGGCCACCGATAAACTCATCTTT.

The V gene is TRDV1, the J gene TRDJ1, with 9 bases aligning to TRDD3. The germline V gene encodes CDR1 TSWWSYY and CDR2 QGS. Unmatched junction bases numbered 18, after V lost 2 bases and J lost 2 bases. The CDR3 has 20 residues. CDR3 DNA: TGTGCTCTTGGGGAATATTGCTACCCCCTGTACTGGGGGACGACCGATAAACTCATCTTT. Translated, it gives CALGEYCYPLYWGTTDKLIF.

About this clone: TCRdb's entry gives the protein of a much larger clone, which mismatches this DNA's translation at residue 15, likely from a read error; the protein reported here is translated from the DNA. V gene TRDV1 combines with J gene TRDJ1; 10 bases fit TRDD3. Germline V gene data show CDR1 as TSWWSYY and CDR2 as QGS. There are 21 residues in the CDR3. V lost 5 bases and J lost 0; bases outside the gene matches: 21. The chain's CDR3 is CALGTGDTLRAPSKHTDKLIF. Here the CDR3 DNA reads TGTGCTCTTGGGACGGGGGATACGCTTAGGGCCCCCTCAAAGCACACCGATAAACTCATCTTT.

Regarding this clone: TCRdb shows a much larger clone's protein in place of this DNA's translation, and the two differ at residue 18, likely through a read error; the protein shown is translated from the DNA. V usage is TRDV1 and J usage is TRDJ1, with 9 bases matching TRDD3. The CDR3 extends over 20 amino acids. Germline V CDR1 and CDR2: TSWWSYY, QGS. The CDR3 spells CALGAPTLKYWGRYTDKFIF. DNA for the CDR3: TGTGCTCTTGGGGCCCCCACTCTCAAGTACTGGGGGAGGTACACCGATAAATTCATCTTT.

This sequence joins TRDV1 and TRDJ1; D not resolved. This CDR3 comprises 19 residues. Germline CDR1 and CDR2: TSWWSYY and QGS. The germline V and J ends were trimmed by 1 base and 2 bases, with 23 bases remaining between them. CDR3: CALGERAGGTSCKTDKLIF. Here the CDR3 DNA reads TGTGCTCTTGGGGAACGGGCAGGCGGGACCTCGTGTAAGACCGATAAACTCATCTTT.

A note on this clone: A read error is likely here: a far larger clone is one base away. The rearrangement links TRDV1 to TRDJ1, with 7 nucleotides matching TRDD3. There are 23 residues in the CDR3. With 2 bases clipped from V and 0 bases from J, the junction kept 27 bases outside the gene matches. Germline V gives CDR1 TSWWSYY, CDR2 QGS. CDR3: CALGECRAERSVYWGPYTDKLIF. Here the CDR3 DNA reads TGTGCTCTTGGGGAATGTCGAGCGGAGCGTTCCGTGTACTGGGGCCCGTACACCGATAAACTCATCTTT.

This clone is labeled medium-sized. A far larger clone is off by one base, so a read error is likely. The rearrangement joins TRDV1 to TRDJ1; TRDD3 aligns across 10 bases. V trimming: 9 bases; J trimming: 2 bases; junction bases outside the gene matches: 21. The CDR3 loop spans 19 amino acids. Germline V lookup: CDR1 TSWWSYY, CDR2 QGS. CDR3 sequence (DNA): TGTGCTCTGGGCCTCCCTTCCCTATCCTTACTGGGGGATACCGATAAACTCATCTTT. As protein: CALGLPSLSLLGDTDKLIF.